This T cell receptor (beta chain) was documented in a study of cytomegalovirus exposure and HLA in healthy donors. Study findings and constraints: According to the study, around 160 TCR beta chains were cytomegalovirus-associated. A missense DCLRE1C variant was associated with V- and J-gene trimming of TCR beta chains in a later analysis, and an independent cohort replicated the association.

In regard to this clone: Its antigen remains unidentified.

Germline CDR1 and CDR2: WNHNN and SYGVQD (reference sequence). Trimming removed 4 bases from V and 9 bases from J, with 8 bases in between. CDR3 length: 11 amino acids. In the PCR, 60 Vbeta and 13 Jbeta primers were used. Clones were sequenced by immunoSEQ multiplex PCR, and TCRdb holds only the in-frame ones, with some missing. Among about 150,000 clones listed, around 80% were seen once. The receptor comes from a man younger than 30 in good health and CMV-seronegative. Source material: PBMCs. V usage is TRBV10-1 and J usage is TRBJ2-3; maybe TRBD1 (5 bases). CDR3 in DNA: TGCGCCAGCAGTGGGGGCCCAACGCAGTATTTT. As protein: CASSGGPTQYF.